A single sample gave rise to the 6 T cell receptor beta chains below, sequenced in a study of human T cells and chemical hapten exposure. TCRdb independently ran MiXCR on the RACE reads; one entry per CDR3 protein. The profile shows 65,000 to 80,000 distinct CDR3 sequences, about 8.6% of them singletons. Noted time point: healthy volunteer bleed at 6 weeks. The study extracted total RNA from unfractionated whole blood. The specimen was whole blood. The receptors shown here come from a male donor in good health. Some clones in this sample may be carry-over from other donors' samples.

This clonotype came up many times. This chain links TRBV29-1 with TRBJ2-1; 13 positions agree with TRBD2. Germline assignment: CDR1 SQVTM and CDR2 ANQGSEA. The CDR3 contains 14 residues. V trimming: 7 bases; J trimming: 7 bases; junction bases outside the gene matches: 7. The CDR3 reads CSANPGLAGNEQFF. The CDR3, as DNA: TGCAGCGCAAACCCGGGACTAGCGGGAAATGAGCAGTTCTTC.

The chain links TRBV3-1 to TRBJ1-2; TRBD1 matches at 9 bases. V lost 4 bases, J lost 8 bases, and 5 bases stayed unmatched. The CDR3 spans 13 residues. Germline V gene data show CDR1 as LGHDT and CDR2 as YNNKEL (reference sequence). The CDR3 spells CASSPDRGSGYTF. The DNA of the CDR3 is TGTGCCAGCAGCCCGGACAGGGGATCCGGCTACACCTTC.

A few counts support this clonotype. The chain links TRBV27 to TRBJ2-1, with no clear D. V lost 5 bases and J 2 bases, leaving 10 bases between the germline ends. This CDR3 spans 14 amino acids. CDR1 is MNHEY, CDR2 SMNVEV, per germline (reference sequence). CDR3 bases: TGTGCCAGCAGTACCACTCAGCCCTACAATGAGCAGTTCTTC. Protein sequence: CASSTTQPYNEQFF.

V is TRBV11-2 and J is TRBJ2-3; the match to TRBD2 covers 9 bases. The CDR3 length is 18 residues. CDR1 and CDR2 from the germline V gene are SGHAT and FQNNGV. V lost 2 bases to trimming and J lost 0 bases; unmatched junction nucleotides: 9. The CDR3 bases are TGTGCCAGCAGCTTATTCGTCGGCGGGAGGGGGAGCACAGATACGCAGTATTTT. It translates to CASSLFVGGRGSTDTQYF. Combining the CDR3 with reference TRBV11-2 and TRBJ2-3 gives the whole variable domain EAGVAQSPRYKIIEKRQSVAFWCNPISGHATLYWYQQILGQGPKLLIQFQNNGVVDDSQLPKDRFSAERLKGVDSTLKIQPAKLEDSAVYLCASSLFVGGRGSTDTQYFGPGTRLTVL.

This clonotype was recorded a few times. The CDR3 spells CASSAGQRRSSYNEQFF. The CDR3 bases are TGTGCCAGCAGCGCGGGCCAACGCCGGAGCTCCTACAATGAGCAGTTCTTC. The chain links TRBV5-6 to TRBJ2-1, with a possible D match to TRBD2 (5 bases). This CDR3 is built from 17 residues. The V gene's germline CDR1 is SGHDT and CDR2 YYEEEE. Trimming stripped 4 bases from V and 0 bases from J, with 17 bases between. Full variable domain (remainder filled in from reference TRBV5-6 and TRBJ2-1): DAGVTQSPTHLIKTRGQQVTLRCSPKSGHDTVSWYQQALGQGPQFIFQYYEEEERQRGNFPDRFSGHQFPNYSSELNVNALLLGDSALYLCASSAGQRRSSYNEQFFGPGTRLTVL.

This rearrangement joins TRBV6-5 to TRBJ1-5; 8 bases align to TRBD1. CDR3 size: 14 residues. Germline V lookup: CDR1 MNHEY, CDR2 SVGAGI. With 8 bases clipped from V and 4 bases from J, the junction kept 7 bases outside the gene matches. The CDR3 region is CASHRTGPNQPQHF. CDR3 bases: TGTGCCAGCCACCGGACAGGGCCAAATCAGCCCCAGCATTTT.